The 17 T cell receptor beta chains listed next were all sequenced from one sample in a study of beta chain features in type 1 diabetes. The investigators reverse transcribed all of the isolated RNA, so they sequenced expressed TCRB transcripts. Assay: immunoSEQ multiplex PCR; the TCRdb copy retains only in-frame clones and omits some. The repertoire has 40,000 or so clones, just over 50% of them found once; the top ten carry over 2%. The sequenced sample was Tregs from blood. The receptors were gathered from a woman aged 18-30 years in good health.

The chain employs TRBV29-1 and TRBJ2-1; a possible D gene is TRBD2 (6 bases). CDR1 SQVTM and CDR2 ANQGSEA come from the germline V gene. V lost 4 bases to trimming and J lost 7 bases, with 17 bases between them. The CDR3 contains 14 residues. The CDR3 DNA reads TGCAGCGTTGTCGATCCGGGAGTGAGAAATGAGCAGTTCTTC. Amino acids: CSVVDPGVRNEQFF.

J is TRBJ1-5 and V is TRBV27, with 9 bases fitting TRBD1. Germline-derived CDR1 and CDR2 are MNHEY and SMNVEV (reference sequence). The junction had 14 bases not matched to a gene; V was cut back by 6 bases and J by 2 bases. There are 18 residues in the CDR3. Here the CDR3 DNA reads TGTGCCAGCAGGGCCGGGACAGGGAAGATTCAGGGCAATCAGCCCCAGCATTTT. Its translation: CASRAGTGKIQGNQPQHF.

The chain has TRBV7-2 and TRBJ2-7; 10 bases align to TRBD2. CDR3 length equals 17 residues. Germline CDR1 SGHTA, CDR2 FQGNSA. V was clipped by 1 base and J by 2 bases; unmatched bases: 8. CDR3 nucleotides: TGTGCCAGCAGCTTAGGCCTACGACTAGCGGGTCCCTACGAGCAGTACTTC. It yields the protein CASSLGLRLAGPYEQYF.

This clone was seen a few times. The chain carries TRBV29-1 and TRBJ2-3; D is possibly TRBD2 (5 bases). The germline V gene has CDR1 SQVTM and CDR2 ANQGSEA. The CDR3 sequence is 14 residues long. The V end lost 2 bases, the J end lost 2 bases, and 11 bases lay between the germline ends. This chain's CDR3 is CSVENWRSTDTQYF. The CDR3 DNA sequence: TGCAGCGTTGAAAACTGGAGGTCCACAGATACGCAGTATTTT.

The V call is TRBV6-1, the J call TRBJ2-2; D is perhaps TRBD1 (5 bases). V was clipped by 5 bases and J by 5 bases, with 15 bases between them. The germline CDR1 and CDR2 sequences are MNHNS and SASEGT. This CDR3 has 15 residues. The CDR3 protein is CASSSIRGRTGELFF. The DNA of the CDR3 is TGTGCCAGCAGTTCCATTAGGGGTCGGACCGGGGAGCTGTTTTTT.

The chain recombines TRBV18 with TRBJ1-5; 10 positions match TRBD1. With V trimmed by 2 bases and J by 3 bases, 7 bases remained unmatched. The CDR3 totals 17 residues. The germline V gene encodes CDR1 KGHSH and CDR2 LQKENI. As DNA, the CDR3 is TGTGCCAGCTCACCAACGGAGGGGACAGGGGCCAATCAGCCCCAGCATTTT. It translates to CASSPTEGTGANQPQHF. Drawing the rest from reference TRBV18 and TRBJ1-5, the complete variable domain is NAGVMQNPRHLVRRRGQEARLRCSPMKGHSHVYWYRQLPEEGLKFMVYLQKENIIDESGMPKERFSAEFPKEGPSILRIQQVVRGDSAAYFCASSPTEGTGANQPQHFGDGTRLSIL.

This chain uses TRBV18 with TRBJ2-1, with no clear D. The CDR3 extends over 13 amino acids. Trimming left V 2 bases short and J 5 bases short, with 7 bases between. The germline gives CDR1 KGHSH, CDR2 LQKENI. The CDR3: CASSPVKHNEQFF. DNA of the CDR3: TGTGCCAGCTCACCAGTGAAGCACAATGAGCAGTTCTTC.

The J gene is TRBJ2-5, the V gene TRBV20-1; D uncertain. Germline lookup yields CDR1 DFQATT and CDR2 SNEGSKA (reference sequence). The CDR3 totals 10 residues. Trimming pared 5 bases from V and 3 bases from J, leaving 4 bases between. The CDR3 region is CSASKETQYF. CDR3 nucleotide sequence: TGCAGTGCTTCTAAAGAGACCCAGTACTTC.

The genes are TRBV28 and TRBJ2-3; 9 bases line up with TRBD2. The germline V gene encodes CDR1 MDHEN and CDR2 SYDVKM. The V segment lost 8 bases and the J segment 6 bases; nucleotides outside the gene matches: 18. CDR3 size: 17 residues. The CDR3 DNA follows: TGTGCCAGCTTCCGGGCGGGAGGGCCTCGGGGGGCTGATACGCAGTATTTT. Its protein is CASFRAGGPRGADTQYF.

This clone appeared a few times. The CDR3 is CASSLGQGIYNEQFF. The DNA of the CDR3 is TGTGCCAGCAGCTTAGGACAGGGGATTTACAATGAGCAGTTCTTC. The chain couples TRBV7-2 to TRBJ2-1, with 8 bases identical to TRBD1. CDR1 and CDR2 (germline): SGHTA, FQGNSA. The ends lost 1 base at V and 4 bases at J; junction bases unmatched: 3. The CDR3 is 15 residues long.

The chain employs TRBV7-9 and TRBJ2-3, with a weak D call TRBD1 (6 bases). The CDR3 length is 14 residues. V was cut by 2 bases and J by 2 bases, with 8 bases left in between. CDR1 is SEHNR, CDR2 FQNEAQ, per germline (reference sequence). This CDR3 reads CASSLNRDTDTQYF. The CDR3 DNA sequence: TGTGCCAGCAGCTTAAACAGGGACACAGATACGCAGTATTTT.

This clone was seen only a few times. The J gene is TRBJ2-1, the V gene TRBV29-1, with TRBD2 matching 9 bases. Germline values: CDR1 SQVTM, CDR2 ANQGSEA. CDR3 size: 13 residues. The J segment lost 7 bases and the V segment lost 3 bases, leaving 4 bases of the junction unmatched. The CDR3 nucleotides read TGCAGCGTTGACAGCGGGGGGATTAATGAGCAGTTCTTC. This codes for CSVDSGGINEQFF.

This clone was seen a few times. The chain employs TRBV18 and TRBJ2-7, with D tentatively TRBD2 (5 bases). V was cut by 0 bases and J by 2 bases, with 8 bases left in between. The length of the CDR3 is 14 residues. Germline CDR1 is KGHSH and CDR2 is LQKENI. In nucleotides, the CDR3 is TGTGCCAGCTCACCACCCCCGGGGACCTACGAGCAGTACTTC. Translated, it gives CASSPPPGTYEQYF.

V usage is TRBV6-4 and J usage is TRBJ1-4; perhaps TRBD1 as D (6 bases). The CDR3 sequence is 13 residues long. V lost 3 bases, J lost 8 bases, and 10 bases lay in between. Germline assignment: CDR1 MRHNA and CDR2 SNTAGT. The CDR3: CASSDQTGEKLFF. The CDR3 nucleotides read TGTGCCAGCAGTGATCAGACAGGAGAAAAACTGTTTTTT.

The chain joins TRBV7-2 to TRBJ2-7; no clear D gene. V shed 4 bases and J shed 3 bases, with 4 bases lying between them. The CDR3 is 11 amino acids. The germline CDR1 and CDR2 sequences are SGHTA and FQGNSA. CDR3 in DNA: TGTGCCAGCAGCTCCTTCTACGAGCAGTACTTC. Amino acids: CASSSFYEQYF.

This clone was counted a few times. This chain joins TRBV5-1 and TRBJ1-2; a possible D gene is TRBD1 (6 bases). CDR3 length: 13 residues. Trimming took 3 bases from V and 2 from J, leaving 8 bases between them. Germline CDR1 SGHRS, CDR2 YFSETQ. The chain's CDR3 is CASSSDSNYGYTF. In DNA, the CDR3 is TGCGCCAGCAGCTCGGACAGCAACTATGGCTACACCTTC. Filled out from reference TRBV5-1 and TRBJ1-2, the complete variable domain reads KAGVTQTPRYLIKTRGQQVTLSCSPISGHRSVSWYQQTPGQGLQFLFEYFSETQRNKGNFPGRFSGRQFSNSRSEMNVSTLELGDSALYLCASSSDSNYGYTFGSGTRLTVV.

The chain uses TRBV18 and TRBJ1-5; D call uncertain. CDR1 KGHSH and CDR2 LQKENI come from the germline V gene. Trimming took 3 bases from V and 2 from J, leaving 14 bases between them. The CDR3 totals 16 residues. CDR3 amino acids: CASSPRGGFGNQPQHF. The CDR3 DNA reads TGTGCCAGCTCACCGCGGGGAGGTTTTGGCAATCAGCCCCAGCATTTT.